The next 18 T cell receptor beta chains were all read from a single sample in a study of shared clonotypes between healthy human individuals. As defined, naive CD8 cells were CD45RO-negative and positively selected for CCR7, with terminally differentiated effector memory CD45RA+ cells excluded. The repertoire was sequenced with immunoSEQ multiplex PCR; TCRdb's copy has only in-frame clones and lacks some. The sample shows hundreds of thousands of clones, 98% of them seen only once. Input material: naive CD8+ T cells sorted from blood. The receptors here all came from a man aged 25-40 years in good health.

The chain is built from TRBV4-1 and TRBJ2-5; no reliable D call. The CDR3 is 14 amino acids. Germline-derived CDR1 and CDR2 are MGHRA and YSYEKL. With 4 bases removed from V and 0 bases from J, the gap between germline ends came to 9 bases. This chain's CDR3 is CASSRTMYQETQYF. For the CDR3, the DNA is TGCGCCAGCAGCCGAACGATGTACCAAGAGACCCAGTACTTC.

Points on this clone: One junction end disagrees with the germline gene, perhaps due to a read error. The chain employs TRBV7-7 and TRBJ2-7; 8 bases align to TRBD1. Germline-derived CDR1 and CDR2 are SSHAT and FNYEAQ (reference sequence). This CDR3 comprises 14 residues. Written as DNA, the CDR3 is TGTGCTAGCAGCTTAGGACAGGGAGTCTACGAGCAGTACTTC. As protein: CASSLGQGVYEQYF.

This chain joins TRBV7-2 and TRBJ2-3, with 7 bases fitting TRBD2. Looked up from germline, CDR1 is SGHTA and CDR2 is FQGNSA. The CDR3 totals 13 residues. CDR3 sequence reads: CASEAGLADTQYF. CDR3 nucleotides: TGTGCATCAGAAGCGGGACTCGCAGATACGCAGTATTTT.

This chain uses TRBV29-1 with TRBJ2-7, with 8 positions matching TRBD2. The CDR3 has 14 amino acids. V shed 1 base and J 0 bases; nucleotides not matched to a gene: 2. The V gene's germline CDR1 is SQVTM and CDR2 ANQGSEA. The CDR3 DNA sequence: TGCAGCGTTGAAGTAGCGGGATCCTCCTACGAGCAGTACTTC. As protein: CSVEVAGSSYEQYF.

The genes are TRBV27 and TRBJ2-5; possibly TRBD1 for D (6 bases). Germline CDR1 is MNHEY and CDR2 is SMNVEV (reference sequence). Trimming removed 3 bases from V and 2 bases from J, with 16 bases in between. The CDR3 has 16 amino acids. In DNA form, the CDR3 reads TGTGCCAGCAGTTTGATTGGGACACTGGGGCAAGAGACCCAGTACTTC. Amino acids: CASSLIGTLGQETQYF.

Only one count was recorded for this clone. V usage is TRBV7-9 and J usage is TRBJ2-7; D not resolved. CDR3 length: 14 residues. Trimming pared 5 bases from V and 0 bases from J, leaving 11 bases between. Germline loops: CDR1 SEHNR, CDR2 FQNEAQ (reference sequence). The CDR3 nucleotides read TGTGCCAGCAGCCCCCCAGCGAACTCCTACGAGCAGTACTTC. Its protein is CASSPPANSYEQYF.

The rearrangement uses TRBV5-4 and TRBJ2-7, with 8 bases that match TRBD2. The CDR3 consists of 18 residues. Germline values: CDR1 SGHNT, CDR2 YYREEE (reference sequence). The junction had 14 bases not matched to a gene; V was cut back by 3 bases and J by 0 bases. As DNA, the CDR3 is TGTGCCAGCAGCTCTCGGGGGACTAGGAGTGGGTCCTCCTACGAGCAGTACTTC. This encodes CASSSRGTRSGSSYEQYF.

CDR3 in amino acids: CSVVGRSGGRGEQYF. CDR3 DNA: TGCAGCGTTGTTGGCCGGTCGGGCGGGAGGGGCGAGCAGTACTTC. This rearrangement joins TRBV29-1 to TRBJ2-7, with 9 nucleotides matching TRBD2. Germline V lookup: CDR1 SQVTM, CDR2 ANQGSEA. Trimming at V came to 4 bases and at J to 6 bases, leaving 13 bases not matched to a gene. This CDR3 region has 15 residues.

V usage is TRBV2 and J usage is TRBJ2-7; D is uncertain. The CDR3 is 12 residues long. The germline CDR1 and CDR2 sequences are SNHLY and FYNNEI. V shed 8 bases and J shed 2 bases, with 10 bases lying between them. CDR3 sequence (DNA): TGTGCCAGCTGGGCCAGCACCTACGAGCAGTACTTC. Its translation is CASWASTYEQYF. The complete variable domain, with remaining parts taken from reference TRBV2 and TRBJ2-7, reads EPEVTQTPSHQVTQMGQEVILRCVPISNHLYFYWYRQILGQKVEFLVSFYNNEISEKSEIFDDQFSVERPDGSNFTLKIRSTKLEDSAMYFCASWASTYEQYFGPGTRLTVT.

The gene calls are TRBV2 and TRBJ2-5, with 7 bases identical to TRBD2. J gave up 5 bases and V 11 bases, and 11 bases lay outside the gene matches. The CDR3 loop spans 13 amino acids. Per germline, CDR1 SNHLY and CDR2 FYNNEI. In DNA, the CDR3 is TGTGCCGCCCTAGTTGGGGGAGGGGAGACCCAGTACTTC. Protein sequence: CAALVGGGETQYF.

Turning to this clone: Other DNA sequences in the sample encode the same CDR3. The chain carries TRBV19 and TRBJ2-1; TRBD1 is a possible D gene (5 bases). The CDR3 spans 12 residues. The germline CDR1 and CDR2 sequences are LNHDA and SQIVND (reference sequence). V dropped 3 bases and J dropped 6 bases, with 6 bases sitting between them. CDR3 loop: CASSIQGNEQFF. The CDR3 nucleotides are TGTGCCAGTAGTATCCAGGGCAATGAGCAGTTCTTC.

A word on this clone: The same CDR3 can be traced to other DNA sequences in this sample. This chain links TRBV7-6 with TRBJ1-1; D remains ambiguous. Germline V gene data show CDR1 as SGHVS and CDR2 as FNYEAQ. Between the trimmed V and J ends, which lost 5 bases and 0 bases, there was a span of 7 bases. CDR3 size: 13 residues. This chain's CDR3 is CASSLGMNTEAFF. For the CDR3, the DNA is TGTGCCAGCAGCCTGGGGATGAACACTGAAGCTTTCTTT.

The gene calls are TRBV25-1 and TRBJ2-1; D is ambiguous. The CDR3 loop spans 15 amino acids. Germline V gene data show CDR1 as MGHDK and CDR2 as SYGVNS. The V end was cut by 1 base, the J end by 0 bases, with 7 bases between. The CDR3 DNA reads as TGTGCCAGCAGTGAATGGAATAGCTCCTACAATGAGCAGTTCTTC. Protein: CASSEWNSSYNEQFF. The whole variable domain, remainder taken from reference TRBV25-1 and TRBJ2-1, is EADIYQTPRYLVIGTGKKITLECSQTMGHDKMYWYQQDPGMELHLIHYSYGVNSTEKGDLSSESTVSRIRTEHFPLTLESARPSHTSQYLCASSEWNSSYNEQFFGPGTRLTVL.

The chain couples TRBV4-1 to TRBJ1-2, with D unclear. CDR1 is MGHRA, CDR2 YSYEKL, per germline. The CDR3 length is 13 residues. Trimming pared 1 base from V and 8 bases from J, leaving 11 bases between. DNA for the CDR3: TGCGCCAGCAGCCAAGTTGTCTCCGACGGCTACACCTTC. It translates to CASSQVVSDGYTF.

The gene calls are TRBV6-1 and TRBJ1-1; D remains ambiguous. This CDR3 region has 15 residues. Per the germline V gene, CDR1 is MNHNS and CDR2 is SASEGT. Trimming stripped 1 base from V and 1 base from J, with 10 bases between. In nucleotides, the CDR3 is TGTGCCAGCAGTGAAGAACGGAGGCGGAACACTGAAGCTTTCTTT. It specifies CASSEERRRNTEAFF.

The V call is TRBV5-4, the J call TRBJ1-1; maybe TRBD1 (5 bases). V lost 0 bases to trimming and J lost 1 base, with 22 bases between them. This CDR3 is 19 amino acids long. CDR1 SGHNT and CDR2 YYREEE come from the germline V gene (reference sequence). The DNA of the CDR3 is TGTGCCAGCAGCTTGGCGGGAGGGGAGGGGTCGGGGAGGAACACTGAAGCTTTCTTT. It yields the protein CASSLAGGEGSGRNTEAFF.

The V call is TRBV4-1, the J call TRBJ1-4, with D possibly matching TRBD1 (6 bases). The germline CDR1 and CDR2 sequences are MGHRA and YSYEKL. This CDR3 has 20 amino acids. Trimming took 2 bases from V and 1 from J, leaving 23 bases between them. In nucleotides, the CDR3 is TGCGCCAGCAGCCAAACTCCCATGGGGGGCGTTCTGGGAACTAATGAAAAACTGTTTTTT. Amino acids: CASSQTPMGGVLGTNEKLFF.

This clone was found once. The chain links TRBV7-9 to TRBJ2-7; D ambiguous. Germline V CDR1 and CDR2: SEHNR, FQNEAQ (reference sequence). V gave up 3 bases and J gave up 5 bases, with 14 bases separating them. The CDR3 contains 14 residues. CDR3 coding DNA: TGTGCCAGCAGCTTCTCTGGGAAGATCAACGAGCAGTACTTC. Protein product: CASSFSGKINEQYF.